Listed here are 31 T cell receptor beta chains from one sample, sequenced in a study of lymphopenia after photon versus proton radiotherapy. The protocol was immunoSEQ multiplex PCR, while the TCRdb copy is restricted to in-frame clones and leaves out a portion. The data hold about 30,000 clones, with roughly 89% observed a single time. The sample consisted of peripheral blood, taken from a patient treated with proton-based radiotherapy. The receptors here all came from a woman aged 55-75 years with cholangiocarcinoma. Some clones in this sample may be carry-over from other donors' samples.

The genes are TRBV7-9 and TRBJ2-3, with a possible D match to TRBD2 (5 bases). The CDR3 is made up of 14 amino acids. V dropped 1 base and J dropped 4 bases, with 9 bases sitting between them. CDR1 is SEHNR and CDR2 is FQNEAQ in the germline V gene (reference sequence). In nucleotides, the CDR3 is TGTGCCAGCAGCTTAGGGCTAGCCCCAGATACGCAGTATTTT. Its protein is CASSLGLAPDTQYF.

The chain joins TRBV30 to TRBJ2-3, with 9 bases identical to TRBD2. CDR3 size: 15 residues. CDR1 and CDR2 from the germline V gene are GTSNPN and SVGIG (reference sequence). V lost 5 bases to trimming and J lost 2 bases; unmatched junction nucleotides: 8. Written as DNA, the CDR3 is TGTGCCTGGGCTCGACTAGCGGTTAACACAGATACGCAGTATTTT. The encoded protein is CAWARLAVNTDTQYF.

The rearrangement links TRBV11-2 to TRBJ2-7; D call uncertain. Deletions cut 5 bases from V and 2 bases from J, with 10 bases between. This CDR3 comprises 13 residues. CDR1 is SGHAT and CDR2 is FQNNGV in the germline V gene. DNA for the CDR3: TGTGCCAGCAGCATAAACGGACCCTACGAGCAGTACTTC. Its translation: CASSINGPYEQYF.

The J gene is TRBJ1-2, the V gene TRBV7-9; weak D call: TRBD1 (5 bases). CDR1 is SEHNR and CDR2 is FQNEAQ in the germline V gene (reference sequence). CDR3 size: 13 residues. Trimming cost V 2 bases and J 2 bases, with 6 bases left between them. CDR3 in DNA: TGTGCCAGCAGCTTATGGGACAACTATGGCTACACCTTC. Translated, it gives CASSLWDNYGYTF.

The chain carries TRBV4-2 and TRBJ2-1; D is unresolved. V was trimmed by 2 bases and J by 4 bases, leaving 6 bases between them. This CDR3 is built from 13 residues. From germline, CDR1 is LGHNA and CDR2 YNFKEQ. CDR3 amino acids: CASSQLSYNEQFF. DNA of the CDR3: TGTGCCAGCAGCCAACTATCATACAATGAGCAGTTCTTC.

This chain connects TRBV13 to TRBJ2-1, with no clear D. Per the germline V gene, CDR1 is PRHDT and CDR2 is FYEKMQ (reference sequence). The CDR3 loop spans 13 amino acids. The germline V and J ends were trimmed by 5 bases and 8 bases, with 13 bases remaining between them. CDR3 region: CASSHRGSYEQFF. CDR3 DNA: TGTGCCAGCAGCCACCGAGGAAGTTATGAGCAGTTCTTC.

The CDR3: CASNSDRNTGELFF. The CDR3 region has the DNA TGTGCCAGCAACTCGGACAGAAACACCGGGGAGCTGTTTTTT. J is TRBJ2-2 and V is TRBV2; a weak D match, TRBD1 (6 bases). The CDR3 has 14 amino acids. CDR1 is SNHLY and CDR2 is FYNNEI in the germline V gene. V dropped 7 bases and J dropped 2 bases, with 11 bases sitting between them.

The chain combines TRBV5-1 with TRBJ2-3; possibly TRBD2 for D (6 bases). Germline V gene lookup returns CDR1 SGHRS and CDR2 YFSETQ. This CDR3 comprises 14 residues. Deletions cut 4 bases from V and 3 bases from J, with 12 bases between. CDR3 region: CASSPAGRTDTQYF. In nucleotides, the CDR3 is TGCGCCAGCAGCCCGGCGGGGAGGACAGATACGCAGTATTTT.

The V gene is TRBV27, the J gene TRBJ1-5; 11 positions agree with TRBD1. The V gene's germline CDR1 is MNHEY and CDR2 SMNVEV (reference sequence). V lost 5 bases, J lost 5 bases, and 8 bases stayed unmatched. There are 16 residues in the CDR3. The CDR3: CASSARDRGRYQPQHF. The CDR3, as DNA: TGTGCCAGCAGTGCCCGGGACAGGGGGAGGTATCAGCCCCAGCATTTT.

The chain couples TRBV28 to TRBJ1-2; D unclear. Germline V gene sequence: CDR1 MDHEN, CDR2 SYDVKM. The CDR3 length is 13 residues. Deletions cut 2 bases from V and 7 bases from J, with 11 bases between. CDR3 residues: CASSLEGLGGYTF. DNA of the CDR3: TGTGCCAGCAGTTTAGAAGGGTTGGGTGGCTACACCTTC.

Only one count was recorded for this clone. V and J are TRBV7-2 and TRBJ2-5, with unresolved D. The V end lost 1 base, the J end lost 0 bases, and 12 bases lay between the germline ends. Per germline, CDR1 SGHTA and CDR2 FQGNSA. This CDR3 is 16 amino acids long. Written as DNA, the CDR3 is TGTGCCAGCAGCTTAGGTAGTCTAGTGTACCAAGAGACCCAGTACTTC. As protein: CASSLGSLVYQETQYF.

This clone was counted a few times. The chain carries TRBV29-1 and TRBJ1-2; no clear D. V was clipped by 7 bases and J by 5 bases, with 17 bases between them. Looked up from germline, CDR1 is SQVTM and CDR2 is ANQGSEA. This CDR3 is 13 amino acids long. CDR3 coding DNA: TGCAGCGACGCCGCGGGAGACAATTATGGCTACACCTTC. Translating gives CSDAAGDNYGYTF.

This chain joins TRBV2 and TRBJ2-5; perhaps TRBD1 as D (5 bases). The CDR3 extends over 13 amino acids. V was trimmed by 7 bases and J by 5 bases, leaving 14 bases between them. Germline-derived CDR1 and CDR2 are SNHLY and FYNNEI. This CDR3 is CASTDQGRETQYF. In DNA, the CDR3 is TGTGCCAGCACGGACCAGGGTCGGGAGACCCAGTACTTC.

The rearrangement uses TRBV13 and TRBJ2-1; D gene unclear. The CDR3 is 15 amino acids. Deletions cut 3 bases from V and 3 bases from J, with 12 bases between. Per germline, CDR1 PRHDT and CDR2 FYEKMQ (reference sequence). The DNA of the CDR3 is TGTGCCAGCAGCTTCTACAGATCTTTCTACAATGAGCAGTTCTTC. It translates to CASSFYRSFYNEQFF. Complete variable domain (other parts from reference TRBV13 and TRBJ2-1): AAGVIQSPRHLIKEKRETATLKCYPIPRHDTVYWYQQGPGQDPQFLISFYEKMQSDKGSIPDRFSAQQFSDYHSELNMSSLELGDSALYFCASSFYRSFYNEQFFGPGTRLTVL.

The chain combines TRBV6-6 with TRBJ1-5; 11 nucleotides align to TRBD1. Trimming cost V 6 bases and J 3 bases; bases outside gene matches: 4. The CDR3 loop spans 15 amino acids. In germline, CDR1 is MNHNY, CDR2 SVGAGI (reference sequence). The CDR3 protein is CASRQDRGHNQPQHF. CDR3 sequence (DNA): TGTGCCAGCAGACAGGACAGGGGGCACAATCAGCCCCAGCATTTT.

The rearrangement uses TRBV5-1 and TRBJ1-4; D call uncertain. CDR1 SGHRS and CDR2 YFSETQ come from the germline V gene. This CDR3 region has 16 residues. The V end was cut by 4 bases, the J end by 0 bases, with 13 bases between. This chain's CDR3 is CASSTEASPTNEKLFF. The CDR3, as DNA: TGCGCCAGCAGCACTGAGGCAAGCCCAACTAATGAAAAACTGTTTTTT.

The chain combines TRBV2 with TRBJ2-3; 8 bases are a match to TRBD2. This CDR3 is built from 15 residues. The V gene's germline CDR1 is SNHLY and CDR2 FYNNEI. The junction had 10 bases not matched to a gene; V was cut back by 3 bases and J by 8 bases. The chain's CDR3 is CASSDGSGVRGTQYF. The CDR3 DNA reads TGTGCCAGCAGTGATGGTAGCGGGGTCAGGGGTACGCAGTATTTT.

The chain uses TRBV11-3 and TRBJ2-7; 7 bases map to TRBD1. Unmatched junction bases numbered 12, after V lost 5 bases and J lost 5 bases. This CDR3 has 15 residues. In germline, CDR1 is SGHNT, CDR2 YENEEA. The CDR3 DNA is TGTGCCAGCAGCCCTGAACATGACAGGGCCCACGAGCAGTACTTC. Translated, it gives CASSPEHDRAHEQYF.

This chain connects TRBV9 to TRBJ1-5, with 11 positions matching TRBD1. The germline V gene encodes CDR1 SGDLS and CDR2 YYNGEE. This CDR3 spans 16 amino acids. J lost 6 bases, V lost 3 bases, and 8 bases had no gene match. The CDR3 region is CASSDGTGGGGQPQHF. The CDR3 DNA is TGTGCCAGCAGCGACGGGACAGGGGGGGGTGGTCAGCCCCAGCATTTT.

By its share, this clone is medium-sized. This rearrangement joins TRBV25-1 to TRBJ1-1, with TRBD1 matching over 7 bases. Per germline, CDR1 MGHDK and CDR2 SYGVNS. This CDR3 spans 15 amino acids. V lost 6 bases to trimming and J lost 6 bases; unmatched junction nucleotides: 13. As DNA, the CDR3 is TGTGCCAGCAGCCCTACGGACAGGTACTTCCCTGAAGCTTTCTTT. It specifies CASSPTDRYFPEAFF. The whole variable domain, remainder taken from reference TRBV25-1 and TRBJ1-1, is EADIYQTPRYLVIGTGKKITLECSQTMGHDKMYWYQQDPGMELHLIHYSYGVNSTEKGDLSSESTVSRIRTEHFPLTLESARPSHTSQYLCASSPTDRYFPEAFFGQGTRLTVV.

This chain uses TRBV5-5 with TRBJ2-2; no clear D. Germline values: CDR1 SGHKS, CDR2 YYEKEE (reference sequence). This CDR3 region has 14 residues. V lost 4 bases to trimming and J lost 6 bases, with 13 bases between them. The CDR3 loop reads CASSLTLTAGELFF. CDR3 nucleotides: TGTGCCAGCAGCCTGACTTTAACAGCCGGGGAGCTGTTTTTT. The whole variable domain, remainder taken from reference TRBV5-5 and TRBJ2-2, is DAGVTQSPTHLIKTRGQQVTLRCSPISGHKSVSWYQQVLGQGPQFIFQYYEKEERGRGNFPDRFSARQFPNYSSELNVNALLLGDSALYLCASSLTLTAGELFFGEGSRLTVL.

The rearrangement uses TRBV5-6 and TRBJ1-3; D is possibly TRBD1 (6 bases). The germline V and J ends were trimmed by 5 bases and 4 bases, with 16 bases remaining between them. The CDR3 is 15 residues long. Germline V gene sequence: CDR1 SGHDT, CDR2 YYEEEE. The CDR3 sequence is CASSNRVGSGNTIYF. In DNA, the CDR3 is TGTGCCAGCAGTAACAGGGTGGGAAGCGGAAACACCATATATTTT.

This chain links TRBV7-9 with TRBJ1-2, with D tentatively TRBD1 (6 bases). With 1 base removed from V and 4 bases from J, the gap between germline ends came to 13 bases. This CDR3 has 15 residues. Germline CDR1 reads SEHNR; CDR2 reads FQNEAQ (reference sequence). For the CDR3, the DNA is TGTGCCAGCAGCTTAGACAGGGCACCATCCTATGGCTACACCTTC. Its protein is CASSLDRAPSYGYTF.

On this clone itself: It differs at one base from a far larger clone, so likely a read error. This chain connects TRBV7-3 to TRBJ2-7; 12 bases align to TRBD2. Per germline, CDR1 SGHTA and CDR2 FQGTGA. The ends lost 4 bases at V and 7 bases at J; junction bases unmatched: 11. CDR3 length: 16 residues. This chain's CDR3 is CASSSLTSGGLDEQYF. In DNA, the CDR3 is TGTGCCAGCAGCTCCCTGACTAGCGGGGGTTTGGATGAGCAGTACTTC. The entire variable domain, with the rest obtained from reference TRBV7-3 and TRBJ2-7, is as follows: GAGVSQTPSNKVTEKGKYVELRCDPISGHTALYWYRQSLGQGPEFLIYFQGTGAADDSGLPNDRFFAVRPEGSVSTLKIQRTERGDSAVYLCASSSLTSGGLDEQYFGPGTRLTVT.

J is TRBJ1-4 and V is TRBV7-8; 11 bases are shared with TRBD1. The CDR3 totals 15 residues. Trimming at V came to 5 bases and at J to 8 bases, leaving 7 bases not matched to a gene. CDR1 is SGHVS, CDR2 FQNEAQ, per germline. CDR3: CASSRGGQGEEKLFF. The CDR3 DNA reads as TGTGCCAGCAGCAGGGGGGGACAGGGGGAGGAAAAACTGTTTTTT.

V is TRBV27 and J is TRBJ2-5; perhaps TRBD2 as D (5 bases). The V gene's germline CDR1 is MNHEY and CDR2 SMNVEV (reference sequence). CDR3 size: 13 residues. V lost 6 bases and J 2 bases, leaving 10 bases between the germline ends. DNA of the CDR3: TGTGCCAGCAGGAAAACGGGGCAAGAGACCCAGTACTTC. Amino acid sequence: CASRKTGQETQYF.

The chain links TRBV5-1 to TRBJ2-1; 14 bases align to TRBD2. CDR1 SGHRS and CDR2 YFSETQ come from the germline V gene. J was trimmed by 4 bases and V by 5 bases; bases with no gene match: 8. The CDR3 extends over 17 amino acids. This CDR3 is CASSYAGLAGVYNEQFF. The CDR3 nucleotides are TGCGCCAGCAGTTACGCGGGACTAGCGGGAGTTTACAATGAGCAGTTCTTC.

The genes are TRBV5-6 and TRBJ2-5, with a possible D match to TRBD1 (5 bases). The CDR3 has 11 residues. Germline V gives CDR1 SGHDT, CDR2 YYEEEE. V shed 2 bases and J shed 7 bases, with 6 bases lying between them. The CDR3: CASSFQGTQYF. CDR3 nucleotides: TGTGCCAGCAGCTTCCAGGGGACCCAGTACTTC.

DNA of the CDR3: TGCAGCCAGAGGTCGGATCATGAGCAGTTCTTC. It encodes CSQRSDHEQFF. This chain connects TRBV29-1 to TRBJ2-1; D is undetermined. The CDR3 length is 11 residues. Germline lookup yields CDR1 SQVTM and CDR2 ANQGSEA. V lost 8 bases and J lost 8, with 13 bases in between.

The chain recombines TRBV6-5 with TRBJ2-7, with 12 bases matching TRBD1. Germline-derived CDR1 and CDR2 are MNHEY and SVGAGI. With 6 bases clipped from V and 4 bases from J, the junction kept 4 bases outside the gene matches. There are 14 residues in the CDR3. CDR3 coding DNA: TGTGCCAGCAGGGGGACAGGGGGCGCGTACGAGCAGTACTTC. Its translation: CASRGTGGAYEQYF.

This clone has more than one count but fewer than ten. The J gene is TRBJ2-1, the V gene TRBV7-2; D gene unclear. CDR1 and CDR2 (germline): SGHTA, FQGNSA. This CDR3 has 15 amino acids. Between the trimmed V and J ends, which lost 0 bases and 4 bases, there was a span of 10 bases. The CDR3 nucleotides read TGTGCCAGCAGCTTAGCGCTTACTATGTACAATGAGCAGTTCTTC. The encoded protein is CASSLALTMYNEQFF.